The clone carrying this T cell receptor beta chain has a single count. Antigen specificity is unknown. The record originates from a study of T cells in localized non-small cell lung cancer. Study-wide findings and caveats: Uninvolved adjacent lung showed the highest T cell clonality, exceeding tumor. A median of around 60 clones ranked among the top 100 in tumor appeared in adjacent lung. Owing to sequencing of a solitary tumor region, heterogeneity cannot be discounted. With higher T cell density in blood came longer overall survival.

The CDR3 consists of 15 residues. Germline assignment: CDR1 LNHDA and CDR2 SQIVND (reference sequence). J gave up 2 bases and V 8 bases, and 9 bases lay outside the gene matches. Profiled with immunoSEQ multiplex PCR; TCRdb holds only in-frame clones, not every one. The repertoire holds 78,000 or so clones, with roughly 86% as singletons. The J gene is TRBJ1-1, the V gene TRBV19; 9 nucleotides agree with TRBD1. This receptor was obtained from a man aged 40 to 69 with stage I lung adenocarcinoma. Sequenced here: peripheral blood, sampled before any cancer treatment. CDR3 bases: TGTGCCAGTTACCCGGGACAGGGCAGTAACACTGAAGCTTTCTTT. Its protein is CASYPGQGSNTEAFF.